The following is a T cell receptor beta chain sequence with its context. No antigen is known for it. TCRdb reprocessed the RT-PCR reads via MiXCR and lists one record per CDR3 protein. Here the sample spans fewer than 250,000 distinct CDR3 sequences, roughly an eighth being singletons. The data stem from a study of response to subunit inactivated influenza vaccine. The study, taken as a whole, reports: It was the authors' suggestion that each seasonal influenza vaccination recruits few new T cells.

CDR3 size: 15 residues. V dropped 10 bases and J dropped 6 bases, with 23 bases sitting between them. Per germline, CDR1 SEHNR and CDR2 FQNEAQ (reference sequence). This receptor was obtained from a man over 45 who received an inactivated influenza vaccine. Sequenced material: CD8+ T cells sorted from PBMCs, taken around 5 days after vaccination. The rearrangement joins TRBV7-9 to TRBJ2-3; D might be TRBD1 (6 bases). The CDR3: CATGVRGHLPDTQYF. CDR3 nucleotides: TGTGCCACCGGTGTTAGGGGACACCTCCCCGATACGCAGTATTTT.